The 21 T cell receptor beta chains given below trace back to one sample, sequenced in a study of cytomegalovirus exposure and HLA in healthy donors. Method: immunoSEQ multiplex PCR; TCRdb's copy keeps in-frame clones and lacks some. Among under 150,000 clones listed, approximately 90% were seen once. Sequencing input: PBMCs. The receptors here all came from a woman under 30 in good health and CMV-seropositive.

The chain has TRBV11-3 and TRBJ1-6; 9 positions agree with TRBD1. Germline V CDR1 and CDR2: SGHNT, YENEEA. CDR3 length equals 15 residues. After removal of 5 bases from V and 6 bases from J, the junction contained 5 bases not matched to a gene. CDR3 nucleotides: TGTGCCAGCAGCACCGACAGGGGGTCTAATTCACCCCTCCACTTT. This sequence encodes CASSTDRGSNSPLHF.

The table lists this clone with a count of one. V gene TRBV28 combines with J gene TRBJ1-5; TRBD1 is a possible D gene (6 bases). The V end was cut by 7 bases, the J end by 6 bases, with 19 bases between. The length of the CDR3 is 15 residues. CDR1 is MDHEN and CDR2 is SYDVKM in the germline V gene. This CDR3 reads CASTTSGGAVQPQHF. As DNA, the CDR3 is TGTGCCAGCACCACCTCCGGGGGGGCGGTTCAGCCCCAGCATTTT.

This clone was detected once. The chain links TRBV5-4 to TRBJ2-1; 13 nucleotides agree with TRBD2. This CDR3 has 15 amino acids. J lost 7 bases, V lost 3 bases, and 4 bases had no gene match. Germline CDR1 is SGHNT and CDR2 is YYREEE (reference sequence). For the CDR3, the DNA is TGTGCCAGCAGCTCCGGACTAGCGGGAGCTAATGAGCAGTTCTTC. Translating gives CASSSGLAGANEQFF.

This chain uses TRBV30 with TRBJ1-1, with D hard to call. Germline V lookup: CDR1 GTSNPN, CDR2 SVGIG (reference sequence). This CDR3 comprises 13 residues. Trimming removed 7 bases from V and 5 bases from J, with 17 bases in between. This chain's CDR3 is CASEDFVGTEAFF. As DNA, the CDR3 is TGTGCCTCGGAAGACTTCGTTGGAACTGAAGCTTTCTTT.

This clone was found a few times. The V gene is TRBV28, the J gene TRBJ2-5; D uncertain. The CDR3 spans 15 residues. V shed 2 bases and J shed 4 bases, with 14 bases lying between them. The germline V gene encodes CDR1 MDHEN and CDR2 SYDVKM. In DNA, the CDR3 is TGTGCCAGCAGTTTACGCCGTAATGGGCGAGAGACCCAGTACTTC. Residues: CASSLRRNGRETQYF.

This clone has only one observation. The V and J genes are TRBV5-4 and TRBJ2-7, with 8 bases lining up with TRBD1. CDR1 is SGHNT and CDR2 is YYREEE in the germline V gene (reference sequence). V lost 5 bases to trimming and J lost 5 bases; unmatched junction nucleotides: 9. The CDR3 sequence is 14 residues long. CDR3 nucleotides: TGTGCCAGCAGAGTGGACAGGGCGTTTAACGAGCAGTACTTC. It translates to CASRVDRAFNEQYF.

The chain links TRBV19 to TRBJ1-1; D is unclear. The length of the CDR3 is 13 residues. The germline V gene has CDR1 LNHDA and CDR2 SQIVND (reference sequence). V lost 5 bases and J 0 bases, leaving 7 bases between the germline ends. This CDR3 reads CASSDSLNTEAFF. CDR3 DNA: TGTGCCAGTAGTGACTCGCTGAACACTGAAGCTTTCTTT.

The V gene is TRBV5-4, the J gene TRBJ1-2; 8 bases match TRBD1. Germline values: CDR1 SGHNT, CDR2 YYREEE (reference sequence). Losses at the gene ends were 2 bases for V and 10 bases for J; bases not matched to a gene: 13. This CDR3 spans 15 amino acids. Written as DNA, the CDR3 is TGTGCCAGCAGCTTACCGAAGCCAGGGGGCATCACCTACACCTTC. It encodes CASSLPKPGGITYTF.

The gene calls are TRBV6-1 and TRBJ2-5, with TRBD2 as a possible D gene (6 bases). V was cut by 6 bases and J by 5 bases, with 13 bases left in between. CDR1 is MNHNS and CDR2 is SASEGT in the germline V gene. This CDR3 spans 13 amino acids. The CDR3 spells CASREGGGETQYF. Written as DNA, the CDR3 is TGTGCCAGCAGGGAGGGTGGGGGGGAGACCCAGTACTTC.

The genes are TRBV7-8 and TRBJ2-7, with a tentative D call TRBD2 (6 bases). V lost 5 bases and J 7 bases, leaving 15 bases between the germline ends. The CDR3 covers 13 residues. Germline V CDR1 and CDR2: SGHVS, FQNEAQ. DNA for the CDR3: TGTGCCAGCAGCGGGACTGCCTGGGAAGAGCAGTACTTC. It encodes CASSGTAWEEQYF.

The V gene is TRBV5-1, the J gene TRBJ2-7, with D possibly matching TRBD2 (6 bases). This CDR3 spans 14 amino acids. V dropped 0 bases and J dropped 3 bases, with 10 bases sitting between them. CDR1 and CDR2 (germline): SGHRS, YFSETQ. In DNA form, the CDR3 reads TGCGCCAGCAGCTTGGTTCCGGGAGACTACGAGCAGTACTTC. It is translated as CASSLVPGDYEQYF.

The chain recombines TRBV29-1 with TRBJ1-2; D possibly corresponds to TRBD1 (6 bases). The V gene's germline CDR1 is SQVTM and CDR2 ANQGSEA. The CDR3 spans 12 residues. The CDR3 region has the DNA TGCATAGCCAAACAGGGAAACTATGGCTACACCTTC. Amino acids: CIAKQGNYGYTF.

This clone has a single count. CDR3 DNA: TGCAGCGCCCTAATGCCCAATTCACCCCTCCACTTT. Protein product: CSALMPNSPLHF. The chain carries TRBV29-1 and TRBJ1-6; the D is unclear. From germline, CDR1 is SQVTM and CDR2 ANQGSEA. The CDR3 spans 12 residues. Trimming pared 7 bases from V and 7 bases from J, leaving 11 bases between.

This chain connects TRBV6-6 to TRBJ1-1; perhaps TRBD1 as D (6 bases). Germline V gives CDR1 MNHNY, CDR2 SVGAGI (reference sequence). This CDR3 region has 14 residues. Trimming left V 0 bases short and J 11 bases short, with 16 bases between. CDR3 bases: TGTGCCAGCAGTTACTCAGAGGGGGGGAAGTATGCTTTCTTT. It specifies CASSYSEGGKYAFF.

This sequence joins TRBV25-1 and TRBJ2-1; 12 bases fit TRBD1. The CDR3 covers 15 residues. The germline V gene has CDR1 MGHDK and CDR2 SYGVNS. The V gene end was trimmed by 1 base and the J gene end by 8 bases; junction bases not matched to a gene: 3. The DNA for the CDR3 is TGTGCCAGCAGTGAATCGGGACAGGGGGCATATGAGCAGTTCTTC. Translating gives CASSESGQGAYEQFF.

The chain recombines TRBV6-1 with TRBJ1-1; 9 nucleotides match TRBD1. Germline V gives CDR1 MNHNS, CDR2 SASEGT. The length of the CDR3 is 14 residues. Trimming removed 4 bases from V and 5 bases from J; junction bases left unmatched: 5. CDR3 amino acids: CASSGDRVRTEAFF. CDR3 bases: TGTGCCAGCAGTGGGGACAGGGTAAGAACTGAAGCTTTCTTT.

The CDR3: CAWSVREGSTIGELFF. In nucleotides, the CDR3 is TGTGCCTGGAGTGTACGGGAAGGTTCAACCATCGGGGAGCTGTTTTTT. The chain is built from TRBV30 and TRBJ2-2; TRBD2 is a possible D gene (5 bases). Germline V gene lookup returns CDR1 GTSNPN and CDR2 SVGIG (reference sequence). V was trimmed by 0 bases and J by 7 bases, leaving 18 bases between them. The CDR3 has 16 amino acids. Based on the CDR3 plus reference TRBV30 and TRBJ2-2, the full variable domain is SQTIHQWPATLVQPVGSPLSLECTVEGTSNPNLYWYRQAAGRGLQLLFYSVGIGQISSEVPQNLSASRPQDRQFILSSKKLLLSDSGFYLCAWSVREGSTIGELFFGEGSRLTVL.

The chain carries TRBV7-9 and TRBJ1-1; D not certain. Trimming left V 1 base short and J 0 bases short, with 9 bases between. CDR1 and CDR2 (germline): SEHNR, FQNEAQ (reference sequence). CDR3 length equals 15 residues. CDR3 in amino acids: CASSLVVGLNTEAFF. In DNA, the CDR3 is TGTGCCAGCAGCTTAGTTGTGGGCCTGAACACTGAAGCTTTCTTT.

This clone was found a few times. This CDR3 reads CASSPLSGQVQEQYF. The CDR3 bases are TGCGCCAGCAGCCCCCTATCCGGACAGGTACAAGAGCAGTACTTC. The genes are TRBV4-1 and TRBJ2-7; 7 nucleotides match TRBD1. The CDR3 spans 15 residues. The V segment lost 4 bases and the J segment 7 bases; nucleotides outside the gene matches: 13. CDR1 is MGHRA and CDR2 is YSYEKL in the germline V gene.

The CDR3 loop is CASNGQGSNYGYTF. CDR3 DNA: TGTGCCAGCAATGGACAGGGATCTAACTATGGCTACACCTTC. The rearrangement links TRBV2 to TRBJ1-2; 8 bases fit TRBD1. CDR1 SNHLY and CDR2 FYNNEI come from the germline V gene. V lost 7 bases, J lost 0 bases, and 4 bases stayed unmatched. The CDR3 contains 14 residues.

The V gene is TRBV11-2, the J gene TRBJ1-2; no clear D. Between the trimmed V and J ends, which lost 2 bases and 4 bases, there was a span of 8 bases. The germline V gene has CDR1 SGHAT and CDR2 FQNNGV. The CDR3 has 13 residues. The CDR3: CASSLSSLYGYTF. The DNA of the CDR3 is TGTGCCAGCAGCTTATCCAGTCTCTATGGCTACACCTTC.